This record looks at one T cell receptor beta chain sequence and its context. Its antigen is unidentified. The sample comes from a study of cytomegalovirus exposure and HLA in healthy donors. General study points: In a later analysis, HLA-associated beta chains showed higher expansion and lower generation probabilities than comparable chains. CMV serostatus was the sole immune exposure data available. The study listed under 200 cytomegalovirus-associated TCR beta chains.

Use of 60 Vbeta and 13 Jbeta primers characterized the PCR. Profiling relied on immunoSEQ multiplex PCR, and the TCRdb table lists in-frame clones only, not all of them. The profile shows over 150,000 clones, roughly 80% of them singletons. The sequencing input was PBMCs. This receptor was taken from a woman aged 45-60 years in good health and CMV-seropositive.

The CDR3 DNA sequence: TGTGCCAGCAGCCCCAGGGGAGGGGCAGATACGCAGTATTTT. Translated: CASSPRGGADTQYF. The chain carries TRBV7-6 and TRBJ2-3; D may be TRBD2 (7 bases). CDR3 size: 14 residues. The germline V gene encodes CDR1 SGHVS and CDR2 FNYEAQ. Deletions cut 5 bases from V and 4 bases from J, with 13 bases between. The variable domain in full, completed from reference TRBV7-6 and TRBJ2-3, reads GAGVSQSPRYKVTKRGQDVALRCDPISGHVSLYWYRQALGQGPEFLTYFNYEAQQDKSGLPNDRFSAERPEGSISTLTIQRTEQRDSAMYRCASSPRGGADTQYFGPGTRLTVL.